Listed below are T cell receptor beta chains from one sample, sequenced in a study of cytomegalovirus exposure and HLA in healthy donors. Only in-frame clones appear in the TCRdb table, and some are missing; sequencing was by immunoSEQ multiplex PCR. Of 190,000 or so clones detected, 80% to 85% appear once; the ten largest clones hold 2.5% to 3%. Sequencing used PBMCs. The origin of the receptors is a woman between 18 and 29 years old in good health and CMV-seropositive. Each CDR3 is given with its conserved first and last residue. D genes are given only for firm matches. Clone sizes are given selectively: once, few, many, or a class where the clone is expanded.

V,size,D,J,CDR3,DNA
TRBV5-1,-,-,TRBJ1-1,CASSSVSNTEAFF,TGCGCCAGCAGCAGCGTGTCGAACACTGAAGCTTTCTTT
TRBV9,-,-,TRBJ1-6,CASSPDRTNSPLHF,TGTGCCAGCTCCCCTGACAGAACAAATTCACCCCTCCACTTT
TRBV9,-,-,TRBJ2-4,CASSVEGGPRNIQYF,TGTGCCAGCAGCGTAGAAGGCGGGCCGCGGAACATTCAGTACTTC
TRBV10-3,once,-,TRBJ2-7,CAISDSKLEQYF,TGTGCCATCAGTGATTCCAAACTCGAGCAGTACTTC
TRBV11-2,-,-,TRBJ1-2,CASSLSRDYGYTF,TGTGCCAGCAGCTTATCCAGGGACTATGGCTACACCTTC
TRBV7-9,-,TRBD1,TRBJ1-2,CASSRQVGTGPNYGYTF,TGTGCCAGCAGCCGGCAGGTTGGGACAGGCCCTAACTATGGCTACACCTTC
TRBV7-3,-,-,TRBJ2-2,CASRGYTGELFF,TGTGCCAGCCGGGGGTACACCGGGGAGCTGTTTTTT
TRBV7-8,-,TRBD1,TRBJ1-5,CASSKGQGGQPQHF,TGTGCCAGCAGCAAGGGACAGGGAGGACAGCCCCAGCATTTT
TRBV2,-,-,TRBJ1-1,CASSEALQGNTEAFF,TGTGCCAGCAGTGAAGCGCTTCAGGGAAACACTGAAGCTTTCTTT
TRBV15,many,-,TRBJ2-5,CATDAQGGETQYF,TGTGCCACGGACGCCCAGGGGGGAGAGACCCAGTACTTC
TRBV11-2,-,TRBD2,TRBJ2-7,CASSPGRADEQYF,TGTGCCAGCAGCCCAGGGAGGGCGGATGAGCAGTACTTC
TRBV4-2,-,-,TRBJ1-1,CASSQDGEGDRTEAFF,TGTGCCAGCAGCCAAGATGGAGAAGGGGATCGCACTGAAGCTTTCTTT
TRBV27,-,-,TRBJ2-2,CATRAGTGELFF,TGTGCCACCCGCGCCGGCACCGGGGAGCTGTTTTTT
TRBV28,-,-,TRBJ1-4,CASLTTRWRVSGLNEKLFF,TGTGCCAGCCTAACAACCCGATGGCGGGTTTCAGGATTGAACGAAAAACTGTTTTTT
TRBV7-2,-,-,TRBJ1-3,CASSLAGGGNTIYF,TGTGCCAGCAGCTTAGCAGGGGGTGGAAACACCATATATTTT
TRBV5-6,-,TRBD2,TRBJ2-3,CASSLRTSGTDTQYF,TGTGCCAGCAGCTTAAGGACTAGCGGCACAGATACGCAGTATTTT
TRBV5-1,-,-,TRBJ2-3,CASSQSEPSTDTQYF,TGCGCCAGCAGCCAGAGCGAACCGAGCACAGATACGCAGTATTTT
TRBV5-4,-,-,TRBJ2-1,CASSLVSKGDNEQFF,TGTGCCAGCAGCTTGGTCAGCAAGGGGGACAATGAGCAGTTCTTC
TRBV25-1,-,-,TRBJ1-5,CASEDSGTYQPQHF,TGTGCCAGCGAGGACAGCGGGACTTATCAGCCCCAGCATTTT
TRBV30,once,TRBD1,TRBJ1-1,CAWRQQGSTEAFF,TGTGCCTGGCGTCAACAGGGGTCCACTGAAGCTTTCTTT
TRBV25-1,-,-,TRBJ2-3,CASTGHTLTTDTQYF,TGTGCCAGCACTGGGCACACCCTTACCACAGATACGCAGTATTTT
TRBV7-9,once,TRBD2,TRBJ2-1,CASSAGLAGVYNEQFF,TGTGCCAGCAGCGCGGGATTAGCGGGGGTATACAATGAGCAGTTCTTC
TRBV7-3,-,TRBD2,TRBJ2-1,CASSLVASGGNGQFF,TGTGCCAGCAGCTTAGTGGCTAGCGGGGGGAATGGGCAGTTCTTC